This TCR beta chain was observed in a study of cytomegalovirus exposure and HLA in healthy donors. Study background: The same platform was used for the 130 or so validation repertoires as for the approximately 730 first-cohort repertoires, as reported in a later analysis. Findings and caveats of the study: The study put around 180 TCR beta chains on its list as cytomegalovirus-associated.

Generated by immunoSEQ multiplex PCR, the TCRdb table keeps only in-frame clones and is missing some. This sample has 200,000 to 300,000 clones; roughly 89% occur once, and the top ten carry 2.6%. Turning to this clone: Its target is unknown.

Germline CDR1 and CDR2: MDHEN and SYDVKM. With 1 base removed from V and 0 bases from J, the gap between germline ends came to 18 bases. The CDR3 is 19 residues long. This chain links TRBV28 with TRBJ2-2, with D possibly being TRBD2 (6 bases). The origin of this receptor is a man aged 18 to 30 in good health and CMV-seronegative. Sequencing was done on a sample of PBMCs. The CDR3 protein is CASSLFRKAGGANTGELFF. CDR3 in DNA: TGTGCCAGCAGTTTATTCCGAAAAGCCGGAGGGGCGAACACCGGGGAGCTGTTTTTT.